The rows below give T cell receptor beta chains drawn from one sample of a study of blood T cells in healthy people across ages. Each CDR3 protein is one row after TCRdb ran MiXCR on the 5' RACE reads. The sample has around 800,000 distinct CDR3 sequences, about 26% seen once. A further study also used this sample, focusing on T cells of mothers and their children.

The sample comprised blood. The receptors were gathered from a boy aged 5 to 17 in good health. Each CDR3 is given with its conserved first and last residue. The D gene is left open where the match is weak. Clone size is shown for a subset of rows, as once, few, many or a class of expanded clone.

>TRBV9|NA|few|TRBJ2-7
TGTGCCAGCAGCGTAGACGAGTTCAGGGGCGAGCAGTACTTC
CASSVDEFRGEQYF
>TRBV7-2|NA|NA|TRBJ2-2
TGTGCCAGCAGCTTAGTATTTCGGACAGCGAACACCGGGGAGCTGTTTTTT
CASSLVFRTANTGELFF
>TRBV6-5|TRBD1|few|TRBJ2-5
TGTGCCAGCAGCCGGGGGACAGGGGTACAGACCCAGTACTTC
CASSRGTGVQTQYF
>TRBV12-3/TRBV12-4|NA|many|TRBJ1-4
TGTGCCAGCAGTTTACAGGGAACTAATGAAAAACTGTTTTTT
CASSLQGTNEKLFF
>TRBV3-1|TRBD2|few|TRBJ2-7
TGTGCCAGCAGCCAATTAGCGGGGGACGAGCAGTACTTC
CASSQLAGDEQYF
>TRBV2|NA|NA|TRBJ1-6
TGTGCCAGCAGTGAAGCGCAGGGGAGCTCCTATAATTCACCCCTCCACTTT
CASSEAQGSSYNSPLHF
>TRBV9|NA|few|TRBJ2-7
TGTGCCAGCAGCGCAGGACTGGGCTCCTACGAGCAGTACTTC
CASSAGLGSYEQYF
>TRBV24-1|TRBD2|NA|TRBJ2-1
TGTGCCACATCTATAACGGGGGGGGTCAATGAGCAGTTCTTC
CATSITGGVNEQFF
>TRBV28|TRBD1|NA|TRBJ2-4
TGTGCCAGCAGTTGCAGGGGGCCGGGTTGCATTCAGTACTTC
CASSCRGPGCIQYF
>TRBV29-1|TRBD2|few|TRBJ2-7
TGCAGCGTTGGGGCGGGGGGCAGATACTACGAGCAGTACTTC
CSVGAGGRYYEQYF
>TRBV5-1|NA|NA|TRBJ1-6
TGCGCCAGCAGCCTGGACACCTGGTCACCCCTCCACTTT
CASSLDTWSPLHF
>TRBV2|NA|NA|TRBJ2-7
TGTGCCAGCAACGCAGGGGCAACCTACGAGCAGTACTTC
CASNAGATYEQYF
>TRBV5-4|NA|few|TRBJ1-2
TGTGCCAGCAGCCGGGGGGGGGCTGAAGGCTACACCTTC
CASSRGGAEGYTF
>TRBV5-1|NA|many|TRBJ2-2
TGCGCCAGCAGCTTGGCGGACACCGGGGAGCTGTTTTTT
CASSLADTGELFF
>TRBV20-1|NA|few|TRBJ2-3
TGCAGTGCTAGAGATAGGAAGGAGATCACAGATACGCAGTATTTT
CSARDRKEITDTQYF
>TRBV29-1|TRBD1|few|TRBJ1-4
TGCAGCGCCTCACGAGGACAGGGAGAAAAACTGTTTTTT
CSASRGQGEKLFF
>TRBV20-1|TRBD2|NA|TRBJ2-5
TGCAGTGCTAGAGGGCTAGCGGGGGTCCAGCCCCAAGAGACCCAGTACTTC
CSARGLAGVQPQETQYF
>TRBV7-9|NA|few|TRBJ2-4
TGTGCCAGCAGCCTATCGGGGGCGATGGACATTCAGTACTTC
CASSLSGAMDIQYF
>TRBV2|NA|few|TRBJ2-1
TGTGCCAGCAGTCCCCGGCGTACCCAGGAGCAGTTCTTC
CASSPRRTQEQFF
>TRBV7-2|TRBD2|NA|TRBJ2-3
TGTGCCAGCAGCATGGGACTAGCGGGGCCTGCTTGGGGAGATACGCAGTATTTT
CASSMGLAGPAWGDTQYF
>TRBV5-1|NA|few|TRBJ2-7
TGCGCCAGCAGCTTGTGGACCCTTGGCTTCGACGAGCAGTACTTC
CASSLWTLGFDEQYF
>TRBV6-1|TRBD1|NA|TRBJ2-5
TGTGCCAGCAGTGATCTTATGGGACAGGGTCGGGAGACCCAGTACTTC
CASSDLMGQGRETQYF
>TRBV7-8|NA|few|TRBJ1-5
TGTGCCAGCAGTTTAGGGCGAGGCGAAGGCAATCAGCCCCAGCATTTT
CASSLGRGEGNQPQHF
>TRBV25-1|NA|few|TRBJ2-7
TGTGCCAGCGGTTCTAACAACAACTACGAGCAGTACTTC
CASGSNNNYEQYF
>TRBV2|NA|NA|TRBJ2-2
TGTGCCAGCACCCGGTATGGCGGGGAGCTGTTTTTT
CASTRYGGELFF
>TRBV7-2|TRBD2|NA|TRBJ2-1
TGTGCCAGCAGCCTTGAGGGACTAATAAGGGGAAATGAGCAGTTCTTC
CASSLEGLIRGNEQFF
>TRBV10-2|NA|few|TRBJ1-1
TGCGCCAGCGGCCCCTCCATGAACACTGAAGCTTTCTTT
CASGPSMNTEAFF
>TRBV12-3/TRBV12-4|NA|few|TRBJ1-4
TGTGCCAGCAGCCTATGGGGGGGGATTGAAAAACTGTTTTTT
CASSLWGGIEKLFF
>TRBV11-2|NA|NA|TRBJ2-1
TGTGCCAGCAGCTTTAGCCCTATTTCCGACAGCTCCTACAATGAGCAGTTCTTC
CASSFSPISDSSYNEQFF
>TRBV30|NA|few|TRBJ2-7
TGTGCCTGGAGTCTGGGACCTTACGAGCAGTACTTC
CAWSLGPYEQYF
>TRBV13|TRBD2|few|TRBJ2-7
TGTGCCAGCAGACAGAGCGGGGGGACCTACGAGCAGTACTTC
CASRQSGGTYEQYF
>TRBV28|NA|NA|TRBJ2-6
TGTGCCAGCACCGTTCGAGGCAGAAGGAAAAGCTCTGGGGCCAACGTCCTGACTTTC
CASTVRGRRKSSGANVLTF
>TRBV2|TRBD2|NA|TRBJ2-1
TGTGCCAGCAGTGAGGGGACTACCTACAATGAGCAGTTCTTC
CASSEGTTYNEQFF
>TRBV30|NA|few|TRBJ1-1
TGTGCCTGGAACAGGTACATGAACACTGAAGCTTTCTTT
CAWNRYMNTEAFF
>TRBV27|NA|few|TRBJ2-3
TGTGCCAGCAGTCCCCTTTTAGCAGCACCCACAGATACGCAGTATTTT
CASSPLLAAPTDTQYF
>TRBV2|NA|NA|TRBJ1-2
TGTGCCAGCAGTGTACGGAATGGCTACACCTTC
CASSVRNGYTF
>TRBV13|NA|many|TRBJ2-5
TGTGCCAGCAGCTTAGACTATAGCGGAAGAGAGACCCAGTACTTC
CASSLDYSGRETQYF
>TRBV11-2|NA|NA|TRBJ2-5
TGTGCCAGCAACCTAGGCCCGATCCAAGAGACCCAGTACTTC
CASNLGPIQETQYF
>TRBV5-1|TRBD2|few|TRBJ2-5
TGCGCCAGCAGCTTACTAGCGGGACGCCAAGGGACCCAGTACTTC
CASSLLAGRQGTQYF
>TRBV2|TRBD2|NA|TRBJ2-1
TGTGCCGGAGAGCGGGGGCCCTCCTACAATGAGCAGTTCTTC
CAGERGPSYNEQFF
>TRBV28|NA|few|TRBJ1-2
TGTGCCAGCAGTTTACCGCACCGAGCAGGGTCCTATGGCTACACCTTC
CASSLPHRAGSYGYTF
>TRBV4-2|NA|NA|TRBJ2-7
TGTGCCAGCAGCCAAGAGTTCGGTAGCTCATATGAGCAGTACTTC
CASSQEFGSSYEQYF
>TRBV25-1|NA|NA|TRBJ2-1
TGTGCCAGCAGTGAATTAAATCGGGGGTACCAGTTCTTC
CASSELNRGYQFF